Shown below are 21 T cell receptor beta chains from a single sample sequenced in a study of radiotherapy plus CTLA-4 blockade in lung cancer. Only in-frame clones appear in the TCRdb table, and some are missing; sequencing was by immunoSEQ multiplex PCR. The data contain around 59,000 clones, 70% to 85% of them singletons. Material: peripheral blood, obtained from a patient treated with radiotherapy plus ipilimumab. The receptor set was obtained from a human donor with non-small cell lung cancer who had a partial response to radiotherapy plus ipilimumab.

This sequence joins TRBV5-5 and TRBJ2-7, with 7 nucleotides matching TRBD1. Trimming took 4 bases from V and 1 from J; bases not matched to a gene: 8. Germline V gene sequence: CDR1 SGHKS, CDR2 YYEKEE (reference sequence). CDR3 length equals 15 residues. The CDR3 loop reads CASSPRPTGSYEQYF. CDR3 sequence (DNA): TGTGCCAGCAGCCCCCGACCGACAGGGTCCTACGAGCAGTACTTC.

This rearrangement joins TRBV6-1 to TRBJ2-5, with 9 bases identical to TRBD1. The J call may be incorrect, as the DNA end agrees better with TRBJ2-7. Looked up from germline, CDR1 is MNHNS and CDR2 is SASEGT. This CDR3 contains 13 residues. CDR3 DNA: TGTGCCAGCAGGGACAGGGGCTCCTACGAGCAGTACTTC. As protein: CASRDRGSYEQYF.

The CDR3 DNA is TGTGCCAGCAGCGTAGGACAGGGATCTAACTATGGCTACACCTTC. It yields the protein CASSVGQGSNYGYTF. The chain links TRBV9 to TRBJ1-2; 7 positions agree with TRBD1. Trimming removed 0 bases from V and 0 bases from J; junction bases left unmatched: 2. Germline V CDR1 and CDR2: SGDLS, YYNGEE. The length of the CDR3 is 15 residues.

This clone has just a few counts. V is TRBV7-2 and J is TRBJ1-3; no firm D call. The length of the CDR3 is 17 residues. Trimming left V 2 bases short and J 1 base short, with 15 bases between. Germline CDR1 is SGHTA and CDR2 is FQGNSA. The CDR3 DNA is TGTGCCAGCAGCTTAATATTGTCAGGTTCGTCTGGAAACACCATATATTTT. Translated: CASSLILSGSSGNTIYF.

The genes are TRBV29-1 and TRBJ2-5; 11 nucleotides align to TRBD2. After removal of 3 bases from V and 4 bases from J, the junction contained 4 bases not matched to a gene. The CDR3 totals 14 residues. In germline, CDR1 is SQVTM, CDR2 ANQGSEA. In DNA, the CDR3 is TGCAGCGTTGAGACTAGCGGGGTGGCAGAGACCCAGTACTTC. It codes for CSVETSGVAETQYF.

The chain combines TRBV23-1 with TRBJ2-3; TRBD1 matches at 12 bases. TRBV23-1 qualifies as an ORF whose function is uncertain. V gave up 3 bases and J gave up 1 base; unmatched junction bases: 26. The CDR3 loop spans 24 amino acids. The DNA for the CDR3 is TGCGCCAGCAGTCAGAGACTACAACCGGGACAGGGGGCCGGGCCAGCGGGGGGCACAGATACGCAGTATTTT. Translation: CASSQRLQPGQGAGPAGGTDTQYF.

The V call is TRBV27, the J call TRBJ2-2; 7 positions agree with TRBD1. The CDR3 runs 16 residues. J was trimmed by 7 bases and V by 2 bases; bases with no gene match: 10. Germline V CDR1 and CDR2: MNHEY, SMNVEV (reference sequence). CDR3 DNA: TGTGCCAGCAGTTTAAAGGCAGGGGGAATGCGCGGGGAGCTGTTTTTT. Translation gives CASSLKAGGMRGELFF.

This clone was detected only once. V and J are TRBV13 and TRBJ1-4, with TRBD1 matching over 7 bases. Germline V lookup: CDR1 PRHDT, CDR2 FYEKMQ (reference sequence). The CDR3 spans 18 residues. J lost 3 bases, V lost 4 bases, and 14 bases had no gene match. The CDR3, as DNA: TGTGCCAGCAGCTCAAACCTATTAACAGGGGAGGCTAATGAAAAACTGTTTTTT. It yields the protein CASSSNLLTGEANEKLFF.

This sequence joins TRBV10-3 and TRBJ2-5; possibly TRBD1 for D (6 bases). V lost 2 bases, J lost 5 bases, and 15 bases lay in between. The length of the CDR3 is 15 residues. Germline V CDR1 and CDR2: ENHRY, SYGVKD. CDR3 sequence (DNA): TGTGCCATCAGTGAGCAAACAGGGAGAGGGGAGACCCAGTACTTC. This translates into CAISEQTGRGETQYF.

V is TRBV28 and J is TRBJ1-5; a possible D gene is TRBD1 (5 bases). V was shortened by 6 bases and J by 4 bases, with 10 bases between the two germline ends. The length of the CDR3 is 13 residues. CDR1 and CDR2 from the germline V gene are MDHEN and SYDVKM. Written as DNA, the CDR3 is TGTGCCAGCAGAACGACAGAGAATCAGCCCCAGCATTTT. It encodes CASRTTENQPQHF.

The genes are TRBV6-1 and TRBJ2-5, with 7 bases that match TRBD1. CDR3 size: 14 residues. J was trimmed by 1 base and V by 5 bases; bases with no gene match: 4. CDR1 is MNHNS and CDR2 is SASEGT in the germline V gene. CDR3: CASSIHRGQETQYF. For the CDR3, the DNA is TGTGCCAGCAGTATACACAGGGGCCAAGAGACCCAGTACTTC.

The gene calls are TRBV5-1 and TRBJ2-3, with 9 positions matching TRBD2. This CDR3 contains 15 residues. Per the germline V gene, CDR1 is SGHRS and CDR2 is YFSETQ. After removal of 3 bases from V and 4 bases from J, the junction contained 6 bases not matched to a gene. CDR3: CASSSSRGGADTQYF. CDR3 bases: TGCGCCAGCAGCTCCTCGCGGGGGGGCGCAGATACGCAGTATTTT.

The chain has TRBV9 and TRBJ1-6, with TRBD1 identical over 7 bases. Unmatched junction bases numbered 7, after V lost 3 bases and J lost 7 bases. CDR1 SGDLS and CDR2 YYNGEE come from the germline V gene. The CDR3 consists of 15 residues. The CDR3: CASSALGQVNSPLHF. Here the CDR3 DNA reads TGTGCCAGCAGCGCCCTCGGACAGGTCAATTCACCCCTCCACTTT.

This clone was observed once. The chain employs TRBV5-1 and TRBJ2-3, with 7 bases that match TRBD1. This CDR3 region has 15 residues. Germline CDR1 reads SGHRS; CDR2 reads YFSETQ. The J segment lost 5 bases and the V segment lost 0 bases, leaving 6 bases of the junction unmatched. CDR3 region: CASSLAGTEGDTQYF. In nucleotides, the CDR3 is TGCGCCAGCAGCTTGGCCGGGACAGAGGGAGATACGCAGTATTTT.

The rearrangement links TRBV6-1 to TRBJ2-7, with TRBD1 as a possible D gene (6 bases). Trimming shortened V by 1 base and J by 3 bases, and 13 bases separated the two germline ends. Germline loops: CDR1 MNHNS, CDR2 SASEGT. The CDR3 has 15 residues. CDR3: CASSEGRVRGYEQYF. DNA of the CDR3: TGTGCCAGCAGTGAAGGCCGGGTCAGGGGCTACGAGCAGTACTTC.

V usage is TRBV28 and J usage is TRBJ2-3; 9 bases match TRBD1. Germline trimming cut 5 bases from V and 8 bases from J; bases unmatched to any gene: 11. Germline V gene lookup returns CDR1 MDHEN and CDR2 SYDVKM. This CDR3 contains 15 residues. CDR3 nucleotides: TGTGCCAGCAGTGAGGCGGGACAGGGCGGGCGTACGCAGTATTTT. Residues: CASSEAGQGGRTQYF. The full variable domain, in which reference TRBV28 and TRBJ2-3 provide the parts outside the CDR3, is DVKVTQSSRYLVKRTGEKVFLECVQDMDHENMFWYRQDPGLGLRLIYFSYDVKMKEKGDIPEGYSVSREKKERFSLILESASTNQTSMYLCASSEAGQGGRTQYFGPGTRLTVL.

The rearrangement joins TRBV11-2 to TRBJ1-1; D remains ambiguous. The CDR3 consists of 16 residues. V was trimmed by 5 bases and J by 1 base, leaving 17 bases between them. Per the germline V gene, CDR1 is SGHAT and CDR2 is FQNNGV. Here the CDR3 DNA reads TGTGCCAGCAGCGTAGGTGGAACAGAGCCGAACACTGAAGCTTTCTTT. Amino acids: CASSVGGTEPNTEAFF.

This clone came up a few times. The same CDR3 is also encoded by other DNA sequences in this sample. The chain uses TRBV11-2 and TRBJ2-7, with D maybe TRBD1 (6 bases). There are 12 residues in the CDR3. The V end was cut by 5 bases, the J end by 4 bases, with 9 bases between. Germline CDR1 SGHAT, CDR2 FQNNGV. The chain's CDR3 is CASSPTGYEQYF. The CDR3, as DNA: TGTGCCAGCAGCCCTACAGGGTACGAGCAGTACTTC.

The chain joins TRBV6-5 to TRBJ2-4; D is possibly TRBD2 (5 bases). V lost 6 bases, J lost 4 bases, and 10 bases lay in between. The V gene's germline CDR1 is MNHEY and CDR2 SVGAGI. The CDR3 extends over 13 amino acids. In DNA, the CDR3 is TGTGCCAGCAGCGCCGGGATAAAAAACATTCAGTACTTC. This gives the protein CASSAGIKNIQYF.

This chain joins TRBV7-2 and TRBJ2-5; no reliable D call. Germline CDR1 SGHTA, CDR2 FQGNSA. The CDR3 consists of 13 residues. The ends were cut back, 0 bases at V and 1 base at J, with 3 bases in the middle. The CDR3 nucleotides are TGTGCCAGCAGCTTAGCGCGCCAAGAGACCCAGTACTTC. This translates into CASSLARQETQYF.

The rearrangement uses TRBV2 and TRBJ2-5, with 11 bases fitting TRBD1. The CDR3 runs to 13 residues. V gave up 9 bases and J gave up 5 bases; unmatched junction bases: 5. Per germline, CDR1 SNHLY and CDR2 FYNNEI. This chain's CDR3 is CARGQGAGETQYF. CDR3 nucleotides: TGTGCCAGAGGACAGGGGGCAGGGGAGACCCAGTACTTC.